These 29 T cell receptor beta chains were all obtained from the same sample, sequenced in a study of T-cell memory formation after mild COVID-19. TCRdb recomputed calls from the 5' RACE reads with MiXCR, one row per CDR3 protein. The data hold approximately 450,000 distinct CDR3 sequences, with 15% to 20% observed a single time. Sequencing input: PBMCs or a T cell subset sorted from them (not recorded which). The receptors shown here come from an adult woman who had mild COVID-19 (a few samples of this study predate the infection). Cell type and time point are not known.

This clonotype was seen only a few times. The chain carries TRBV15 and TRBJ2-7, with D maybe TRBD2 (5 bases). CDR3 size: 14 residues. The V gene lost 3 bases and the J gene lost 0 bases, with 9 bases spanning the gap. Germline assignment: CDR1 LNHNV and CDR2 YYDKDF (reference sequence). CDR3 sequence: CATSRDSSSYEQYF. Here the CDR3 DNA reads TGTGCCACCAGCAGGGACTCGAGCTCCTACGAGCAGTACTTC.

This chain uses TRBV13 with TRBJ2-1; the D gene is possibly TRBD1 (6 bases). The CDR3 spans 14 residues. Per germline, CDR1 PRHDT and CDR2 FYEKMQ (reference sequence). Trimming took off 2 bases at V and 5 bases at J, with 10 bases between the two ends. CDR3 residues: CASSLFAGDNEQFF. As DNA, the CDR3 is TGTGCCAGCAGCTTATTTGCAGGGGACAATGAGCAGTTCTTC.

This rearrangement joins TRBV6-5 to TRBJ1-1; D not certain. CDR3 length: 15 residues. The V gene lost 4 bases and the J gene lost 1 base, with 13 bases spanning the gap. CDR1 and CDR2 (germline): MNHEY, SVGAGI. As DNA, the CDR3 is TGTGCCAGCAGTTCCCCAGCGGCGGGGAACACTGAAGCTTTCTTT. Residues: CASSSPAAGNTEAFF.

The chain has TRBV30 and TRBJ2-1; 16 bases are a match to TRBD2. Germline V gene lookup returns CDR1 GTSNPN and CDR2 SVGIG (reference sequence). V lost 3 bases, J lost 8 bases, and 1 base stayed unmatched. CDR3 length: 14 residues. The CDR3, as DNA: TGTGCCTGGAGGGGGACTAGCGGGAGGGATGAGCAGTTCTTC. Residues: CAWRGTSGRDEQFF.

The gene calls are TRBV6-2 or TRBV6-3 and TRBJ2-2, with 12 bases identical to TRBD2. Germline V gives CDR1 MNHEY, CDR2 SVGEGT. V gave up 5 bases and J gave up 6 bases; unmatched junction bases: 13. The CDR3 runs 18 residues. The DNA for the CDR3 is TGTGCCAGCAGTCATTCTAGCGGGGGGGCCGAAGTCCCCGGGGAGCTGTTTTTT. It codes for CASSHSSGGAEVPGELFF.

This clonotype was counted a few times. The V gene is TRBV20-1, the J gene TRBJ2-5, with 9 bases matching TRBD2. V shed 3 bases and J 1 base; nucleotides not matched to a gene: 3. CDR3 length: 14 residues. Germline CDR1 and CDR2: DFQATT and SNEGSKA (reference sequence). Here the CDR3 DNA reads TGCAGTGCTAGTCTAGCGGGGTTCCAAGAGACCCAGTACTTC. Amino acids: CSASLAGFQETQYF.

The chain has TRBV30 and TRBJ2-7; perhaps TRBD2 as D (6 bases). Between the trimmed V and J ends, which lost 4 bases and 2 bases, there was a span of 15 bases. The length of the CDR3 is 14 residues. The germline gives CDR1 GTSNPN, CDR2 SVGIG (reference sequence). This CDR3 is CAWILPGRPYEQYF. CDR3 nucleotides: TGTGCCTGGATTTTACCAGGGAGGCCCTACGAGCAGTACTTC.

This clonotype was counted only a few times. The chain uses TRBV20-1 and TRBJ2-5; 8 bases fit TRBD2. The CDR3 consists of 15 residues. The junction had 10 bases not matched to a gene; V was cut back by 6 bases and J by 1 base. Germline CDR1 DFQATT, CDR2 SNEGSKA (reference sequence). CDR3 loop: CSAVGGGTLQETQYF. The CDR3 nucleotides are TGCAGTGCAGTCGGCGGGGGGACCCTCCAAGAGACCCAGTACTTC.

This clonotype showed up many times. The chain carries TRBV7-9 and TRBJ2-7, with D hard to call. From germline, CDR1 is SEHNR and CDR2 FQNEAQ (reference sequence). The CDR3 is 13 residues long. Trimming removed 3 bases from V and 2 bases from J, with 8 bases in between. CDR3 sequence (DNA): TGTGCCAGCAGCTTCGGGTCCGCCTACGAGCAGTACTTC. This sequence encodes CASSFGSAYEQYF.

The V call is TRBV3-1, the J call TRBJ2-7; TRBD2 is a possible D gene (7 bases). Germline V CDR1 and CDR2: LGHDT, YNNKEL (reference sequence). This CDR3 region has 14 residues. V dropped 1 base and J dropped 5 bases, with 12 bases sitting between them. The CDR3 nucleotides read TGTGCCAGCAGCCAAGTATGGGGGGGCAACGAGCAGTACTTC. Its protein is CASSQVWGGNEQYF.

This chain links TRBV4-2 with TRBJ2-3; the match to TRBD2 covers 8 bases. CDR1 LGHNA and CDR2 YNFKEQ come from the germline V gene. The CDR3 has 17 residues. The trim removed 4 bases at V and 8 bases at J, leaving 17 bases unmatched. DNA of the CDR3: TGTGCCAGCAGCCCGGTATCCGGGGGGGCCTTCACTGGTACGCAGTATTTT. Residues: CASSPVSGGAFTGTQYF.

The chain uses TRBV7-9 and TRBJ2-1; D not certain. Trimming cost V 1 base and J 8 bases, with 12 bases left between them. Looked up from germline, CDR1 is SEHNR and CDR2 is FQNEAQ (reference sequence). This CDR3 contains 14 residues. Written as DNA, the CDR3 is TGTGCCAGCAGCTTAGGGTTGTGGATGGATGAGCAGTTCTTC. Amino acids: CASSLGLWMDEQFF.

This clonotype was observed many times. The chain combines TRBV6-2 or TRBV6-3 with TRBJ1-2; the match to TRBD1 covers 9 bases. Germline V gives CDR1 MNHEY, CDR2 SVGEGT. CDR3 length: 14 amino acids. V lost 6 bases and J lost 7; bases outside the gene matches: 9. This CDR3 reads CASRRDRDSFGYTF. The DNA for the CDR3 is TGTGCCAGCAGACGGGACAGGGACTCTTTTGGCTACACCTTC.

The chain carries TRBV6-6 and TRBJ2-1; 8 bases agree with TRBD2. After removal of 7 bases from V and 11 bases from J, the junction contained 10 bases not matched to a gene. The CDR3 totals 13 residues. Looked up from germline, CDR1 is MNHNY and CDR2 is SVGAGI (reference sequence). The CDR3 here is CASTLSGTAQQFF. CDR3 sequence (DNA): TGTGCCAGCACTCTTAGCGGGACGGCACAGCAGTTCTTC.

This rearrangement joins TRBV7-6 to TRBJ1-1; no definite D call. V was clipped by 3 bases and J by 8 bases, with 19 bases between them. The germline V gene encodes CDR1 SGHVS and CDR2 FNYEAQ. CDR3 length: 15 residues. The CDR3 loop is CASSFAGSGYSEAFF. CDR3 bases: TGTGCCAGCAGCTTTGCGGGAAGTGGTTATTCGGAAGCTTTCTTT.

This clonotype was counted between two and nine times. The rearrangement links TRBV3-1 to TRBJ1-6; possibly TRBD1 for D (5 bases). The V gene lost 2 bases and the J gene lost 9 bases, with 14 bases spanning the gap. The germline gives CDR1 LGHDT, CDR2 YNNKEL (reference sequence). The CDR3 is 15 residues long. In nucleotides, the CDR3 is TGTGCCAGCAGCCAACAAGAGACAGCTAGTTCACCCCTCCACTTT. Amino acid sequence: CASSQQETASSPLHF.

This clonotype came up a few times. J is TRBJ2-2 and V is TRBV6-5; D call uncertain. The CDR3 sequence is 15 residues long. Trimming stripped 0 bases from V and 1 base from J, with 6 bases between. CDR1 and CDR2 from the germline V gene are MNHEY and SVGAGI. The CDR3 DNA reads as TGTGCCAGCAGTTACTCTCGTGAGAACACCGGGGAGCTGTTTTTT. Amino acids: CASSYSRENTGELFF.

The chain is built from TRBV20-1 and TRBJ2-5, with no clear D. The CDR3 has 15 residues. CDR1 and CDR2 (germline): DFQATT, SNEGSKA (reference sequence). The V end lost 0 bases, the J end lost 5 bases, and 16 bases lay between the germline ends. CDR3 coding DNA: TGCAGTGCTAGAGATCTGGCGGACGTAAGTGAGACCCAGTACTTC. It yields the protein CSARDLADVSETQYF.

CDR3 nucleotides: TGTGCCAGCAGCTTAGCCTCTGTTGAGCAGTTCTTC. The encoded protein is CASSLASVEQFF. The J gene is TRBJ2-1, the V gene TRBV7-2, with D uncertain. The CDR3 runs 12 residues. V lost 0 bases and J 9 bases, leaving 6 bases between the germline ends. CDR1 and CDR2 (germline): SGHTA, FQGNSA. The entire variable domain, with the rest obtained from reference TRBV7-2 and TRBJ2-1, is as follows: GAGVSQSPSNKVTEKGKDVELRCDPISGHTALYWYRQSLGQGLEFLIYFQGNSAPDKSGLPSDRFSAERTGGSVSTLTIQRTQQEDSAVYLCASSLASVEQFFGPGTRLTVL.

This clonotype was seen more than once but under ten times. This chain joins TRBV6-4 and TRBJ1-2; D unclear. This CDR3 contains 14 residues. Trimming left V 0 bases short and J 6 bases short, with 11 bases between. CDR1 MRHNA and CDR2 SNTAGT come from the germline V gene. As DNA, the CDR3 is TGTGCCAGCAGTGACTCGTCCAATACCCATGGCTACACCTTC. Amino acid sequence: CASSDSSNTHGYTF.

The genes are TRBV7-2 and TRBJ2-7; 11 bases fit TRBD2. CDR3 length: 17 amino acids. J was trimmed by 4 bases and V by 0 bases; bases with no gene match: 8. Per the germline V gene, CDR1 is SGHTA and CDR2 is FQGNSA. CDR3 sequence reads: CASSLALLAGVSYEQYF. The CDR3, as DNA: TGTGCCAGCAGCTTAGCGTTACTAGCGGGGGTCTCGTACGAGCAGTACTTC.

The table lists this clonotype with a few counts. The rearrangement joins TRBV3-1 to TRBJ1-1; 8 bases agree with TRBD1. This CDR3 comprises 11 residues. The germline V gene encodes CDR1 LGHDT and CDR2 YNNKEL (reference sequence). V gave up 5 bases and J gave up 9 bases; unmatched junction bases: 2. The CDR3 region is CASSRTGQAFF. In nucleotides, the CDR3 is TGTGCCAGCAGCAGGACAGGGCAAGCTTTCTTT.

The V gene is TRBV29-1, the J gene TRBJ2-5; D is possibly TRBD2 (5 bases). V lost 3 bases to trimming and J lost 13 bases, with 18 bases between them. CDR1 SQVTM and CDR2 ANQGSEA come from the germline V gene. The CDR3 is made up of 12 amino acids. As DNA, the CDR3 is TGCAGCGTTGAGCCCTTGGTTAGCGAGAGGTACTTC. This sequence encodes CSVEPLVSERYF. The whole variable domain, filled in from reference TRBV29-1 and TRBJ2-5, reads SAVISQKPSRDICQRGTSLTIQCQVDSQVTMMFWYRQQPGQSLTLIATANQGSEATYESGFVIDKFPISRPNLTFSTLTVSNMSPEDSSIYLCSVEPLVSERYFGPGTRLLVL.

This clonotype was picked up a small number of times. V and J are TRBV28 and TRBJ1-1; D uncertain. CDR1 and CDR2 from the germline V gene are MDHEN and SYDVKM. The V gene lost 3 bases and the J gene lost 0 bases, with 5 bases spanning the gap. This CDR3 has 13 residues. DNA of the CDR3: TGTGCCAGCAGTTTGCGGGTGAACACTGAAGCTTTCTTT. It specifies CASSLRVNTEAFF. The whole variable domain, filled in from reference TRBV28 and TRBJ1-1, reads DVKVTQSSRYLVKRTGEKVFLECVQDMDHENMFWYRQDPGLGLRLIYFSYDVKMKEKGDIPEGYSVSREKKERFSLILESASTNQTSMYLCASSLRVNTEAFFGQGTRLTVV.

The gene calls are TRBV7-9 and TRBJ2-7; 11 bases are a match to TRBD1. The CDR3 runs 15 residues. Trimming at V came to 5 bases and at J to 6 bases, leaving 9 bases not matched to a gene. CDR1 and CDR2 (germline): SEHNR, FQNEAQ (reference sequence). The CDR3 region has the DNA TGTGCCAGCAGCCCACCCGGGACAGGGGGTGGCGAGCAGTACTTC. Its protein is CASSPPGTGGGEQYF.

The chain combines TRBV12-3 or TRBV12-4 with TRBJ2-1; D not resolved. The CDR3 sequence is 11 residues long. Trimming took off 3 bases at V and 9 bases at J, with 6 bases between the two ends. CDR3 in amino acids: CASSFPGEQFF. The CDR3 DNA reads TGTGCCAGCAGTTTTCCGGGTGAGCAGTTCTTC.

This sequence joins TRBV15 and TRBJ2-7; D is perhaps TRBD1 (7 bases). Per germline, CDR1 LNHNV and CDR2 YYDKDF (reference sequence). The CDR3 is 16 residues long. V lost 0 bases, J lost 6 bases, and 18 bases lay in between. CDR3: CATSRDVAAGQLEQYF. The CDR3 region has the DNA TGTGCCACCAGCAGAGATGTGGCCGCGGGACAGCTCGAGCAGTACTTC.

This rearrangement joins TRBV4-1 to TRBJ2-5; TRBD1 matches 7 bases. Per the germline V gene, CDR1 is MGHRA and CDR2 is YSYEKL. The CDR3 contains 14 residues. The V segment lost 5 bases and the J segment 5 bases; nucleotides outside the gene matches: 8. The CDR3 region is CASSSRDRGETQYF. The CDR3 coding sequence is TGCGCCAGCAGCTCCCGGGACAGAGGGGAGACCCAGTACTTC.

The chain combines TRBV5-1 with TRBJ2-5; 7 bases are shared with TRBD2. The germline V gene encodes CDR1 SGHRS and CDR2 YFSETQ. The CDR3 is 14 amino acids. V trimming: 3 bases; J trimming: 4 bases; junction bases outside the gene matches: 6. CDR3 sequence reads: CASSYGTTAETQYF. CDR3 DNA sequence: TGCGCCAGCAGCTACGGGACTACAGCAGAGACCCAGTACTTC.